The 27 T cell receptor beta chains listed next were all sequenced from one sample in a study of early stage breast cancer tumors. Sequenced by immunoSEQ multiplex PCR; TCRdb stores in-frame clones only, minus some. The sample has some 30,000 clones; 84% are singletons. The sequenced sample consisted of blood. These receptors were collected from a person aged 50-59 years with breast cancer.

This rearrangement joins TRBV11-3 to TRBJ2-7; D is possibly TRBD2 (5 bases). CDR3 size: 15 residues. Germline CDR1 reads SGHNT; CDR2 reads YENEEA. The V end lost 2 bases, the J end lost 2 bases, and 13 bases lay between the germline ends. The CDR3 spells CASSLNAGVTYEQYF. CDR3 sequence (DNA): TGTGCCAGCAGCTTAAATGCGGGCGTAACCTACGAGCAGTACTTC. Based on the CDR3 plus reference TRBV11-3 and TRBJ2-7, the full variable domain is EAGVVQSPRYKIIEKKQPVAFWCNPISGHNTLYWYLQNLGQGPELLIRYENEEAVDDSQLPKDRFSAERLKGVDSTLKIQPAELGDSAVYLCASSLNAGVTYEQYFGPGTRLTVT.

The V gene is TRBV6-5, the J gene TRBJ1-1; D is possibly TRBD1 (6 bases). Trimming removed 5 bases from V and 4 bases from J, with 14 bases in between. From germline, CDR1 is MNHEY and CDR2 SVGAGI. This CDR3 contains 14 residues. The CDR3 here is CASSPPTGFTEAFF. CDR3 sequence (DNA): TGTGCCAGCAGTCCCCCCACAGGGTTCACTGAAGCTTTCTTT.

This clone was detected only a few times. The chain joins TRBV18 to TRBJ1-1; 9 bases agree with TRBD1. This CDR3 is 14 amino acids long. From germline, CDR1 is KGHSH and CDR2 LQKENI. V dropped 8 bases and J dropped 7; count of bases not matched to a gene: 11. DNA of the CDR3: TGTGCCAGCAATTGGGACAGGGTTGTAGGTGAAGCTTTCTTT. It codes for CASNWDRVVGEAFF.

The CDR3 coding sequence is TGTGCCAGCAGCAGCAGAAGCACCGGGGAGCTGTTTTTT. Translated, it gives CASSSRSTGELFF. The chain joins TRBV28 to TRBJ2-2; D unclear. Trimming cost V 6 bases and J 4 bases, with 9 bases left between them. Germline loops: CDR1 MDHEN, CDR2 SYDVKM. CDR3 length: 13 residues.

This clone appeared a few times. The chain recombines TRBV7-6 with TRBJ2-1; tentative D call: TRBD1 (6 bases). V was clipped by 4 bases and J by 5 bases, with 18 bases between them. Germline V gives CDR1 SGHVS, CDR2 FNYEAQ. This CDR3 is built from 16 residues. CDR3 protein: CASSSPGTLVNNEQFF. CDR3 bases: TGTGCCAGCAGCTCCCCCGGGACATTGGTCAACAATGAGCAGTTCTTC.

The CDR3 spells CASSLAGRRDLNTEAFF. In DNA form, the CDR3 reads TGCGCCAGCAGCTTGGCCGGAAGGAGGGATCTAAACACTGAAGCTTTCTTT. This chain links TRBV5-1 with TRBJ1-1; no clear D gene. In germline, CDR1 is SGHRS, CDR2 YFSETQ. V lost 0 bases and J lost 2, with 17 bases in between. This CDR3 comprises 17 residues.

The rearrangement uses TRBV20-1 and TRBJ1-2; the D is unclear. Germline assignment: CDR1 DFQATT and CDR2 SNEGSKA (reference sequence). The CDR3 has 11 residues. The CDR3 nucleotides are TGCGGAAGGGAGGACGACTATGGCTACACCTTC. Translated: CGREDDYGYTF.

This sequence joins TRBV14 and TRBJ2-7; no clear D gene. The V and J ends lost 3 bases and 3 bases respectively, with 3 bases between them. The CDR3 sequence is 11 residues long. The germline V gene encodes CDR1 SGHDN and CDR2 FVKESK. This CDR3 is CASSHGYEQYF. CDR3 DNA sequence: TGTGCCAGCAGCCACGGCTACGAGCAGTACTTC.

The chain combines TRBV30 with TRBJ2-1, with TRBD2 matching 7 bases. V shed 4 bases and J 4 bases; nucleotides not matched to a gene: 7. The CDR3 is made up of 14 amino acids. Germline V gene data show CDR1 as GTSNPN and CDR2 as SVGIG (reference sequence). The CDR3 reads CAWTGWEGYNEQFF. The CDR3 DNA reads as TGTGCCTGGACCGGGTGGGAGGGATACAATGAGCAGTTCTTC.

This chain links TRBV19 with TRBJ2-1; 12 bases are shared with TRBD2. The junction had 6 bases not matched to a gene; V was cut back by 3 bases and J by 15 bases. Germline CDR1 is LNHDA and CDR2 is SQIVND (reference sequence). This CDR3 contains 13 residues. CDR3 loop: CASSIGTSGYLFF. CDR3 DNA sequence: TGTGCCAGTAGTATCGGGACTAGCGGGTACCTGTTCTTC. The full variable domain, its missing parts supplied by reference TRBV19 and TRBJ2-1, is DGGITQSPKYLFRKEGQNVTLSCEQNLNHDAMYWYRQDPGQGLRLIYYSQIVNDFQKGDIAEGYSVSREKKESFPLTVTSAQKNPTAFYLCASSIGTSGYLFFGPGTRLTVL.

The chain has TRBV5-1 and TRBJ2-1; 9 nucleotides match TRBD2. CDR3 length equals 14 residues. The germline V gene encodes CDR1 SGHRS and CDR2 YFSETQ. Germline trimming cut 4 bases from V and 7 bases from J; bases unmatched to any gene: 6. CDR3 DNA: TGCGCCAGCAGCGTGGCGGGGGGGCTAAATGAGCAGTTCTTC. Encoded protein: CASSVAGGLNEQFF.

The chain couples TRBV28 to TRBJ1-4; 9 bases line up with TRBD1. The CDR3 has 16 amino acids. V shed 4 bases and J 8 bases; nucleotides not matched to a gene: 11. Germline lookup yields CDR1 MDHEN and CDR2 SYDVKM. CDR3 amino acids: CASSSQPRTGVEKLFF. The CDR3 DNA sequence: TGTGCCAGCAGTTCCCAGCCGAGGACAGGGGTCGAAAAACTGTTTTTT.

The gene calls are TRBV2 and TRBJ1-2, with 9 bases lining up with TRBD1. The CDR3 spans 12 residues. The V and J ends lost 5 bases and 8 bases, in that order; junction bases with no gene match: 3. Per germline, CDR1 SNHLY and CDR2 FYNNEI. CDR3 nucleotide sequence: TGTGCCAGCAGTTTGGACAGGGGAGGCTACACCTTC. Encoded protein: CASSLDRGGYTF.

V is TRBV9 and J is TRBJ1-3; maybe TRBD1 (6 bases). In germline, CDR1 is SGDLS, CDR2 YYNGEE. With 0 bases removed from V and 0 bases from J, the gap between germline ends came to 13 bases. This CDR3 is 17 amino acids long. CDR3 sequence: CASSVGPTGPSGNTIYF. In DNA, the CDR3 is TGTGCCAGCAGCGTAGGCCCGACAGGTCCCTCTGGAAACACCATATATTTT.

The chain is built from TRBV15 and TRBJ1-5; D is undetermined. The CDR3 loop spans 16 amino acids. V lost 7 bases, J lost 0 bases, and 16 bases lay in between. The germline V gene has CDR1 LNHNV and CDR2 YYDKDF (reference sequence). The CDR3 spells CATNDLGEGSNQPQHF. CDR3 nucleotides: TGTGCCACCAACGATCTCGGGGAAGGTAGCAATCAGCCCCAGCATTTT.

The chain is built from TRBV5-4 and TRBJ1-1, with a weak D call TRBD1 (6 bases). Trimming left V 3 bases short and J 4 bases short, with 19 bases between. Germline V CDR1 and CDR2: SGHNT, YYREEE (reference sequence). The CDR3 is 16 amino acids. CDR3 coding DNA: TGTGCCAGCAGCTCCCTTACCCCAGGGGCAGGCACTGAAGCTTTCTTT. This codes for CASSSLTPGAGTEAFF.

This rearrangement joins TRBV5-6 to TRBJ2-7, with D tentatively TRBD2 (5 bases). In germline, CDR1 is SGHDT, CDR2 YYEEEE. This CDR3 spans 16 amino acids. With 0 bases removed from V and 0 bases from J, the gap between germline ends came to 13 bases. The CDR3 here is CASSLVRTPSSYEQYF. In DNA, the CDR3 is TGTGCCAGCAGCTTGGTTAGGACTCCGAGCTCCTACGAGCAGTACTTC.

The rearrangement uses TRBV4-2 and TRBJ1-4; TRBD1 agrees at 9 bases. CDR1 and CDR2 (germline): LGHNA, YNFKEQ. The CDR3 has 15 residues. The ends lost 2 bases at V and 5 bases at J; junction bases unmatched: 3. This CDR3 reads CASSQPGTGNEKLFF. The CDR3, as DNA: TGTGCCAGCAGCCAACCCGGGACAGGGAATGAAAAACTGTTTTTT.

CDR3: CATGTGNNYEQYF. The CDR3 nucleotides are TGTGCCACCGGAACAGGAAACAACTACGAGCAGTACTTC. V and J are TRBV6-5 and TRBJ2-7; D may be TRBD1 (5 bases). The length of the CDR3 is 13 residues. Germline V lookup: CDR1 MNHEY, CDR2 SVGAGI. V lost 10 bases and J lost 3, with 16 bases in between.

This rearrangement joins TRBV4-3 to TRBJ1-2; D gene uncertain. The ends were cut back, 1 base at V and 4 bases at J, with 13 bases in the middle. The germline gives CDR1 LGHNA, CDR2 YSLEER. This CDR3 contains 15 residues. CDR3 in amino acids: CASSQASGEGYGYTF. The DNA for the CDR3 is TGCGCCAGCAGCCAAGCATCTGGGGAGGGCTATGGCTACACCTTC.

V is TRBV6-5 and J is TRBJ1-6; D not certain. Germline V gene sequence: CDR1 MNHEY, CDR2 SVGAGI. The CDR3 consists of 13 residues. The ends were cut back, 2 bases at V and 6 bases at J, with 5 bases in the middle. This chain's CDR3 is CASSYAINSPLHF. In nucleotides, the CDR3 is TGTGCCAGCAGTTACGCTATTAATTCACCCCTCCACTTT.

This clone has a handful of counts. The chain has TRBV7-9 and TRBJ2-1, with D unresolved. CDR1 SEHNR and CDR2 FQNEAQ come from the germline V gene (reference sequence). The V end lost 0 bases, the J end lost 6 bases, and 15 bases lay between the germline ends. The CDR3 is 16 amino acids. The CDR3: CASSLAAQQALNEQFF. DNA for the CDR3: TGTGCCAGCAGCTTAGCGGCCCAGCAGGCTCTCAATGAGCAGTTCTTC.

The V gene is TRBV6-5, the J gene TRBJ2-3; no definite D call. V shed 7 bases and J shed 5 bases, with 13 bases lying between them. The CDR3 is 13 residues long. Germline V gene data show CDR1 as MNHEY and CDR2 as SVGAGI. CDR3 sequence: CASMNWGGDTQYF. CDR3 coding DNA: TGTGCCAGCATGAACTGGGGTGGAGATACGCAGTATTTT.

The DNA for the CDR3 is TGTGCCAGCAGCTTAGCACAGGGTACTGAAGCTTTCTTT. Translating gives CASSLAQGTEAFF. The chain is built from TRBV7-9 and TRBJ1-1; a possible D gene is TRBD1 (6 bases). The CDR3 spans 13 residues. The germline gives CDR1 SEHNR, CDR2 FQNEAQ (reference sequence). V was pared by 0 bases and J by 5 bases, with 7 bases between.

The chain employs TRBV18 and TRBJ2-5, with TRBD2 as a possible D gene (6 bases). CDR1 and CDR2 (germline): KGHSH, LQKENI. This CDR3 region has 16 residues. V was clipped by 1 base and J by 1 base, with 13 bases between them. CDR3 DNA sequence: TGTGCCAGCTCACCACTCGTCGCGGGGACCCAAGAGACCCAGTACTTC. Protein: CASSPLVAGTQETQYF.

Concerning this clone itself: A junction boundary mismatches the germline segment, possibly from a read error. This rearrangement joins TRBV5-1 to TRBJ2-1; TRBD2 matches 12 bases. CDR1 SGHRS and CDR2 YFSETQ come from the germline V gene. The CDR3 extends over 14 amino acids. CDR3 residues: CASSLLASGGEYIF. Written as DNA, the CDR3 is TGCGCCAGCAGCCTACTAGCTAGCGGGGGGGAGTATATCTTC.

The chain uses TRBV27 and TRBJ2-2; D unresolved. The germline gives CDR1 MNHEY, CDR2 SMNVEV (reference sequence). This CDR3 is built from 12 residues. The ends were cut back, 2 bases at V and 8 bases at J, with 6 bases in the middle. DNA of the CDR3: TGTGCCAGCAGTTTAGGTCTAGGGGAGCTGTTTTTT. Protein product: CASSLGLGELFF.